This T cell receptor (beta chain) derives from a study of blood T cell repertoires in COVID-19 (dated by TCRdb to about 2020). The study in broad terms: Samples covering the acute and convalescent phases of COVID-19 were provided by collaborators in the United States, Italy and Spain. The prospective study material was composed of cDNA or gDNA derived from T cells, B-cell-depleted T cells, or PBMCs. Deeply sampled blood TCRbeta repertoires from subjects exposed to, actively infected with, or recovered from COVID-19 were included in the dataset. A freely available public database, intended as a resource for researchers studying the immune response to SARS-CoV-2, is where the repertoires were released. Samples were obtained from the ongoing ImmuneRACE study (first 160 participants) and from approximately 1,200 subjects provided by 6 global collaborators. Sample metadata almost always included a de-identified subject ID, COVID-19 status, age in years and sex. Where HLA class I and class II types were available, the types were taken from metadata supplied by the sample provider, not from assay-based typing. The investigation overall reported the following: The quantity of clinical and demographic metadata differed by source and by participant and was supplied without curation.

About this clone: Its antigen is unknown. Base qualities are not provided; no much larger clone lies one nucleotide away.

TCRbeta CDR3 regions were amplified from genomic DNA by means of the immunoSEQ Assay, a bias-controlled multiplex PCR. In the original analysis: The number of nucleated cells in each sample was estimated from the amplification of reference gene primers within the assay. To quantify the absolute abundance of each unique TCRbeta CDR3 rearrangement, sequence reads were collapsed and filtered. For each sample, productive Simpson clonality was calculated as the square root of Simpson's diversity index over productive rearrangements. The source is immuneACCESS, and TCRdb retained only in-frame sequences with V and J called. Part of the clones is not carried over; for the studies checked, unresolved V genes explain less than half of this, and the remainder is unexplained. The V and J calls and the clone size are those of that table, but D and trimming were determined from the DNA. This sample has hundreds of thousands of clones in its table, and around 85% of those were observed once. The ten top clones hold 6% to 6.5% of the sample.

In the prospective study, participants were roughly 18 to 95 years old, resided in about two dozen geographic areas of the United States, and were enrolled through a virtual design. To assign participants to cohorts, the prospective study relied on clinical history that participants themselves reported in a screening survey and a study questionnaire. Recovered participants in ImmuneRACE Cohort 3 were defined as having two consecutive negative NP/OP PCR tests, clearance from a healthcare professional, or resolution of symptoms. In the prospective study, whole blood, serum and a nasopharyngeal or oropharyngeal swab were collected from each participant by mobile phlebotomists. Over a roughly 2-month period, participants in the prospective study had the option of providing additional blood draws and questionnaires. Blood samples from the prospective study were shipped frozen or at room temperature prior to DNA extraction.

The CDR3 spans 15 residues, from the cysteine through the phenylalanine. Solely the CDR3 DNA is kept, with 45 bases framed from the first base. Cut back by 0 bases and 10 bases, the V and J ends lie 17 bases apart. CDR1 SGHRS and CDR2 YFSETQ were looked up in the germline V gene. Sequencing was carried out using PBMCs or T cells enriched from blood (not recorded which). The V and J segments used are TRBV5-1 and TRBJ2-1, with no confident D gene call. The sequence was collected from a woman between 40 and 50 years old who had recovered from COVID-19. The CDR3 sequence is CASSLGHARTEEQFF. The DNA sequence is as follows: TGCGCCAGCAGCTTGGGCCATGCGAGAACGGAGGAGCAGTTCTTC.